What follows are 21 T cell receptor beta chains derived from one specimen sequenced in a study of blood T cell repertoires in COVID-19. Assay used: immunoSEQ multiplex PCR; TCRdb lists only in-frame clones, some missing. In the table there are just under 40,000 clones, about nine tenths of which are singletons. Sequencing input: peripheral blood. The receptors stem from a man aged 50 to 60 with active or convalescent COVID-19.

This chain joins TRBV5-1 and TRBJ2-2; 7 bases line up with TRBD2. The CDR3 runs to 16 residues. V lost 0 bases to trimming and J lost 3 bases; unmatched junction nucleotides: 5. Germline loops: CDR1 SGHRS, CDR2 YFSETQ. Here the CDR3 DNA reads TGCGCCAGCAGCTTGGAATGGGGAGGGGACACCGGGGAGCTGTTTTTT. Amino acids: CASSLEWGGDTGELFF.

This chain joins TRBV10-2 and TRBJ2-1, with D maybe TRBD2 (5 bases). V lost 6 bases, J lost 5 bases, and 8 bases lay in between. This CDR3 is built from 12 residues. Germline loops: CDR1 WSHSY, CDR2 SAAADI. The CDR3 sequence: CASRQLDNEQFF. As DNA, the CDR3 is TGCGCCAGCAGGCAACTAGACAATGAGCAGTTCTTC.

The CDR3: CASSSSSGTGPLMEQYF. In nucleotides, the CDR3 is TGTGCCAGCAGCTCCTCATCCGGGACAGGCCCTTTAATGGAGCAGTACTTC. The chain carries TRBV5-4 and TRBJ2-7; TRBD1 matches 8 bases. This CDR3 has 17 amino acids. Per germline, CDR1 SGHNT and CDR2 YYREEE (reference sequence). V trimming: 3 bases; J trimming: 7 bases; junction bases outside the gene matches: 18. Full variable domain (rest looked up from reference TRBV5-4 and TRBJ2-7): ETGVTQSPTHLIKTRGQQVTLRCSSQSGHNTVSWYQQALGQGPQFIFQYYREEENGRGNFPPRFSGLQFPNYSSELNVNALELDDSALYLCASSSSSGTGPLMEQYFGPGTRLTVT.

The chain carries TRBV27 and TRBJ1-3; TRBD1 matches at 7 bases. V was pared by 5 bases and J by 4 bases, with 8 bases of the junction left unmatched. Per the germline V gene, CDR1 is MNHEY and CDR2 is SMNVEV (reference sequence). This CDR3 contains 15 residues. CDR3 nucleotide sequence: TGTGCCAGCAGTCCTGACAGGGCCCGGGGAAACACCATATATTTT. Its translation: CASSPDRARGNTIYF.

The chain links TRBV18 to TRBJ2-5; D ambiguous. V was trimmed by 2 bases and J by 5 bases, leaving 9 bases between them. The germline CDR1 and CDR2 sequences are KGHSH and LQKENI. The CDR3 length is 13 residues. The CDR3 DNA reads TGTGCCAGCTCACCAAAAAATATGGAGACCCAGTACTTC. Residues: CASSPKNMETQYF. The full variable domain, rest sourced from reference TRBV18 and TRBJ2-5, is NAGVMQNPRHLVRRRGQEARLRCSPMKGHSHVYWYRQLPEEGLKFMVYLQKENIIDESGMPKERFSAEFPKEGPSILRIQQVVRGDSAAYFCASSPKNMETQYFGPGTRLLVL.

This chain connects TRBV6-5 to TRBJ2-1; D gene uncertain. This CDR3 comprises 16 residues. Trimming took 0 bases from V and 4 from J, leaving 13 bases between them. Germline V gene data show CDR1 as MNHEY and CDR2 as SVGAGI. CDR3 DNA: TGTGCCAGCAGTTACTCGTTTGCGGAAATATACAATGAGCAGTTCTTC. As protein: CASSYSFAEIYNEQFF.

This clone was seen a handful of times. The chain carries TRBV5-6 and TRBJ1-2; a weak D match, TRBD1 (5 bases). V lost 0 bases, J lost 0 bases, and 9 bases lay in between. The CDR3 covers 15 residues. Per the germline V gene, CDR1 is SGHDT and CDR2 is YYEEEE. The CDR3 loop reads CASSLAQGANYGYTF. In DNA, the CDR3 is TGTGCCAGCAGCTTGGCCCAGGGTGCTAACTATGGCTACACCTTC.

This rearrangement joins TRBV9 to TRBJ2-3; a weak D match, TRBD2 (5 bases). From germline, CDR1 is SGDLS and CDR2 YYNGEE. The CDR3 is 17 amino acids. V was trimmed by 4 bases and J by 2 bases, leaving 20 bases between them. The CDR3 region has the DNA TGTGCCAGCAGCACCCCGAGGGTTAGCGCTCCCACAGATACGCAGTATTTT. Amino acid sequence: CASSTPRVSAPTDTQYF.

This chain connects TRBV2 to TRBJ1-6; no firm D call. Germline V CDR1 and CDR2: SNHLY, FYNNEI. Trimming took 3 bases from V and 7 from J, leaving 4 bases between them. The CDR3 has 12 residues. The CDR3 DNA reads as TGTGCCAGCAGTGACCAGAATTCACCCCTCCACTTT. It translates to CASSDQNSPLHF. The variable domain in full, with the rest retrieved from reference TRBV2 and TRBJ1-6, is EPEVTQTPSHQVTQMGQEVILRCVPISNHLYFYWYRQILGQKVEFLVSFYNNEISEKSEIFDDQFSVERPDGSNFTLKIRSTKLEDSAMYFCASSDQNSPLHFGNGTRLTVT.

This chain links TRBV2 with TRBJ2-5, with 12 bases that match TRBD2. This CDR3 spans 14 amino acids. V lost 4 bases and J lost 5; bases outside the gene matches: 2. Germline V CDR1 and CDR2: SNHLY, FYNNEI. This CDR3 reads CASSGLAGGETQYF. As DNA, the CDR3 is TGTGCCAGCAGTGGGCTAGCGGGGGGGGAGACCCAGTACTTC.

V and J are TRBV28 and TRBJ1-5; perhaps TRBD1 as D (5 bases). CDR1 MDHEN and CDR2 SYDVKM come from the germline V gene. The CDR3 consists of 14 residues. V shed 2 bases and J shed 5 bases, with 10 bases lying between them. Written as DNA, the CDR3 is TGTGCCAGCAGTTTACAGGGCGGATATCAGCCCCAGCATTTT. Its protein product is CASSLQGGYQPQHF.

CDR3 loop: CASSRTDNQPQHF. In DNA, the CDR3 is TGTGCCAGCAGTAGGACAGATAATCAGCCCCAGCATTTT. This chain joins TRBV6-6 and TRBJ1-5; TRBD1 is a possible D gene (6 bases). CDR3 length equals 13 residues. The germline CDR1 and CDR2 sequences are MNHNY and SVGAGI (reference sequence). Trimming cost V 5 bases and J 4 bases, with 9 bases left between them.

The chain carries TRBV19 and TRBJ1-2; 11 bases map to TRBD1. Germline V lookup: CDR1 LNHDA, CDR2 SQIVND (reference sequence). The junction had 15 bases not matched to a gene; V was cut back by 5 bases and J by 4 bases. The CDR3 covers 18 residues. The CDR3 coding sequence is TGTGCCAGTAGTCCTCGGACAGGGGGCCTTCATATCCTCTATGGCTACACCTTC. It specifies CASSPRTGGLHILYGYTF.

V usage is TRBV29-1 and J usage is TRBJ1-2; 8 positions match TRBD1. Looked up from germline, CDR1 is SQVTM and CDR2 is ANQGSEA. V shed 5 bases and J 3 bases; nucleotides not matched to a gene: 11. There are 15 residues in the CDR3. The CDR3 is CSVRDVTGVDYGYTF. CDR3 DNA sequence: TGCAGCGTTCGGGACGTGACAGGGGTCGACTATGGCTACACCTTC.

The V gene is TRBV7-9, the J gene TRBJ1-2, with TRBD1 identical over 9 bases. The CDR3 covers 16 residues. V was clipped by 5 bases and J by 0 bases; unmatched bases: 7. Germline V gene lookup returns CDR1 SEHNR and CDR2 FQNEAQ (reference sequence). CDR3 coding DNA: TGTGCCAGCAGCACCCGGGACAGGGTAGCTAACTATGGCTACACCTTC. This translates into CASSTRDRVANYGYTF.

The CDR3 DNA sequence: TGTGCCAGCAGCTTAGATCAGGTGAGCAGCACTGAAGCTTTCTTT. Translating gives CASSLDQVSSTEAFF. The rearrangement uses TRBV11-2 and TRBJ1-1; D is ambiguous. Trimming pared 0 bases from V and 4 bases from J, leaving 12 bases between. The germline V gene encodes CDR1 SGHAT and CDR2 FQNNGV. The CDR3 consists of 15 residues.

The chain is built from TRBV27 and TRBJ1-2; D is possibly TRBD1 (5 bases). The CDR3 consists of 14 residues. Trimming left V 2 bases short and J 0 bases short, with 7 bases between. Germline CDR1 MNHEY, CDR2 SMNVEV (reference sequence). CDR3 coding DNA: TGTGCCAGCAGTTTACGGGGGGCTAACTATGGCTACACCTTC. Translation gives CASSLRGANYGYTF.

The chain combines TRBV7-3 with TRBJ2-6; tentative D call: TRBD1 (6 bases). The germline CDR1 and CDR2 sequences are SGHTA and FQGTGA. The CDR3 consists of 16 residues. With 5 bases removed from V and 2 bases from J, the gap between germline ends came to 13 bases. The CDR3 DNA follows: TGTGCCAGCAGCCCACAGGGAACGACTGGGGCCAACGTCCTGACTTTC. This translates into CASSPQGTTGANVLTF.

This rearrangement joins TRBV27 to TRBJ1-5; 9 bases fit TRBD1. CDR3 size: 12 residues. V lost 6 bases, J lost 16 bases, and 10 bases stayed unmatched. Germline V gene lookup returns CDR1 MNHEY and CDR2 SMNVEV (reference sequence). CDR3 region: CASSTTGQGTHF. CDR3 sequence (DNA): TGTGCCAGCAGCACCACCGGACAGGGGACACATTTT.

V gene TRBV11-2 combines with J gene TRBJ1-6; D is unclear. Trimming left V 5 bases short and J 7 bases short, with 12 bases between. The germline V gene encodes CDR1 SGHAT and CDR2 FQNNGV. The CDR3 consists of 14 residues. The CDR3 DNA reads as TGTGCCAGCAGCATGATGCCGGGGAATTCACCCCTCCACTTT. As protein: CASSMMPGNSPLHF.

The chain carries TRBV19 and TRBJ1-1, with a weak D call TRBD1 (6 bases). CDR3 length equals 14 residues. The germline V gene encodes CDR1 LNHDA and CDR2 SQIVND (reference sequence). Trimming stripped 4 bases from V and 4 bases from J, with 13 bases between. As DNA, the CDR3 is TGTGCCAGTAGTACCACAGGGACGGGCACTGAAGCTTTCTTT. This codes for CASSTTGTGTEAFF.